This TCR beta chain appears in the sequencing data of a study of shared clonotypes between healthy human individuals. Comments on this clone: Its antigen is not known.

The length of the CDR3 is 15 residues. V gave up 4 bases and J gave up 0 bases, with 15 bases separating them. CDR1 SQVTM and CDR2 ANQGSEA come from the germline V gene. Study outcomes and limitations: It was the non-shared clonotypes that had lower generation probabilities than clonotypes shared by all four donors.

Naive CD8 cells comprised CD45RO-negative, CCR7-positively selected cells, excluding terminally differentiated effector memory CD45RA+ cells. The authors distributed each subset's genomic DNA evenly over several immunoSEQ plates. Assay: immunoSEQ multiplex PCR; the TCRdb copy retains only in-frame clones and omits some. The sample lists roughly 2,000,000 clones; 90% to 95% were seen once. Input material: naive CD8+ T cells from PBMCs. The rearrangement links TRBV29-1 to TRBJ1-1; D call uncertain. This TCR derives from a man aged 18 to 29 in good health. Some clones in this sample may be carry-over from other donors' samples. CDR3 residues: CSVGSPTSLNTEAFF. The CDR3 nucleotides are TGCAGCGTTGGGAGCCCCACATCCTTGAACACTGAAGCTTTCTTT. Using reference TRBV29-1 and TRBJ1-1 for the parts outside the CDR3, the full variable domain is SAVISQKPSRDICQRGTSLTIQCQVDSQVTMMFWYRQQPGQSLTLIATANQGSEATYESGFVIDKFPISRPNLTFSTLTVSNMSPEDSSIYLCSVGSPTSLNTEAFFGQGTRLTVV.